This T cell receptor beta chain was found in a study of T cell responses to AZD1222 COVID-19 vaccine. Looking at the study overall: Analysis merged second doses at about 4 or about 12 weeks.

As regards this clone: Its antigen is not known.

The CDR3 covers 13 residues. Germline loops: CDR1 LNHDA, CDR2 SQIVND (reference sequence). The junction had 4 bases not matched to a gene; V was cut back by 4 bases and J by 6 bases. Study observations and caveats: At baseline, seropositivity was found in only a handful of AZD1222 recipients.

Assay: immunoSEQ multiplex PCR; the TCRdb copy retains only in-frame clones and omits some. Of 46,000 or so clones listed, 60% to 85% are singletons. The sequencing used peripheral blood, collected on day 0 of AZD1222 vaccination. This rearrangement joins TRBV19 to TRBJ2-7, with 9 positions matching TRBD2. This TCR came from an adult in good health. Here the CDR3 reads CASSTKAGGEQYF. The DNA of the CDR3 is TGTGCCAGTAGTACAAAAGCGGGAGGCGAGCAGTACTTC. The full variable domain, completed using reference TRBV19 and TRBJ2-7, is DGGITQSPKYLFRKEGQNVTLSCEQNLNHDAMYWYRQDPGQGLRLIYYSQIVNDFQKGDIAEGYSVSREKKESFPLTVTSAQKNPTAFYLCASSTKAGGEQYFGPGTRLTVT.